A single T cell receptor (beta chain) is shown here with its context. The V gene end was trimmed by 2 bases and the J gene end by 5 bases; junction bases not matched to a gene: 7. CDR1 SNHLY and CDR2 FYNNEI come from the germline V gene. The CDR3 is made up of 15 amino acids. This sample is part of a study of blood T cell repertoires in COVID-19. Whole-study context: Collection of acute and convalescent COVID-19 samples took place in the United States, Italy and Spain. T cells, B-cell-depleted T cells, or PBMCs provided the cDNA or gDNA that served as material.

Patients in Seattle were enrolled during active infection, then followed longitudinally. As originally analysed: Scientists estimated how many nucleated cells there were by amplifying reference gene primers. Some clones are missing from TCRdb's copy, which holds only in-frame ones; the method was immunoSEQ multiplex PCR. V, J and clone size are those of that table, while D and trimming were read from the DNA. The sample includes fewer than 350,000 clones, about 86% seen only once; the top ten take roughly 12%. The chain joins TRBV2 to TRBJ2-5; 8 nucleotides match TRBD2. This TCR came from a woman in her twenties or thirties with COVID-19, enrolled during active disease. The sequencing sample was made of peripheral blood. The CDR3 region has the DNA TGTGCCAGCAGTGAACTGGGACTAGAATTGGAGACCCAGTACTTC. Protein product: CASSELGLELETQYF.